The sequence of this T cell receptor beta chain was determined in a study of cytomegalovirus exposure and HLA in healthy donors. J was trimmed by 2 bases and V by 1 base; bases with no gene match: 14. This CDR3 is built from 20 residues. Per germline, CDR1 SGHDN and CDR2 FVKESK. The PCR employed 60 Vbeta primers together with 13 Jbeta primers. Some clones are missing from TCRdb's copy, which holds only in-frame ones; the method was immunoSEQ multiplex PCR. Of some 180,000 clones in the sample, over 70% were seen once. The chain is built from TRBV14 and TRBJ2-2; 9 bases are a match to TRBD2. Specimen: PBMCs. This receptor was identified in a male donor in good health and CMV-seronegative. This chain's CDR3 is CASSQGVPAGGVFNTGELFF. The CDR3, as DNA: TGTGCCAGCAGCCAAGGCGTCCCAGCGGGAGGAGTTTTCAACACCGGGGAGCTGTTTTTT.